The next 10 T cell receptor beta chains were all read from a single sample in a study of cytomegalovirus exposure and HLA in healthy donors. Both 60 Vbeta primers and 13 Jbeta primers went into the PCR. Assay: immunoSEQ multiplex PCR; the TCRdb copy retains only in-frame clones and omits some. The sample carries about 160,000 clones, around 79% recorded once. The sequenced sample was PBMCs. Source of these receptors: a man aged 40-55 years in good health and CMV-seronegative.

The V call is TRBV19, the J call TRBJ2-2; D is unresolved. The V gene lost 0 bases and the J gene lost 10 bases, with 12 bases spanning the gap. In germline, CDR1 is LNHDA, CDR2 SQIVND (reference sequence). The CDR3 spans 14 residues. CDR3 nucleotides: TGTGCCAGTAGTATAGAGCCACCCTCACTGGAGCTGTTTTTT. Protein product: CASSIEPPSLELFF.

The V call is TRBV7-9, the J call TRBJ2-5; tentative D call: TRBD1 (6 bases). The CDR3 runs 16 residues. In germline, CDR1 is SEHNR, CDR2 FQNEAQ (reference sequence). V shed 5 bases and J shed 0 bases, with 16 bases lying between them. The CDR3 sequence is CASSPPYGQHQETQYF. CDR3 bases: TGTGCCAGCAGCCCTCCTTACGGACAGCACCAAGAGACCCAGTACTTC.

The chain carries TRBV6-1 and TRBJ1-2; D call uncertain. The length of the CDR3 is 16 residues. V was shortened by 1 base and J by 0 bases, with 12 bases between the two germline ends. Germline CDR1 and CDR2: MNHNS and SASEGT. DNA of the CDR3: TGTGCCAGCAGTGAAGAGTTAACAGTATCTAACTATGGCTACACCTTC. Translation gives CASSEELTVSNYGYTF.

J is TRBJ2-7 and V is TRBV19; the match to TRBD1 covers 7 bases. The CDR3 is 15 amino acids. Trimming removed 5 bases from V and 3 bases from J; junction bases left unmatched: 10. Germline loops: CDR1 LNHDA, CDR2 SQIVND (reference sequence). The CDR3: CASSWDRQPFYEQYF. The CDR3 coding sequence is TGTGCCAGTAGTTGGGACAGACAGCCCTTCTACGAGCAGTACTTC. The full variable domain, in which reference TRBV19 and TRBJ2-7 provide the parts outside the CDR3, is DGGITQSPKYLFRKEGQNVTLSCEQNLNHDAMYWYRQDPGQGLRLIYYSQIVNDFQKGDIAEGYSVSREKKESFPLTVTSAQKNPTAFYLCASSWDRQPFYEQYFGPGTRLTVT.

This chain links TRBV15 with TRBJ2-3; 10 positions agree with TRBD2. This CDR3 region has 18 residues. V was clipped by 2 bases and J by 1 base; unmatched bases: 9. From germline, CDR1 is LNHNV and CDR2 YYDKDF (reference sequence). The CDR3 spells CATSRSITGTSGTDTQYF. As DNA, the CDR3 is TGTGCCACCAGCAGATCCATCACCGGGACTAGCGGCACAGATACGCAGTATTTT.

V and J are TRBV4-1 and TRBJ2-1; unclear D gene. The V and J ends lost 4 bases and 0 bases respectively, with 16 bases between them. The length of the CDR3 is 17 residues. Looked up from germline, CDR1 is MGHRA and CDR2 is YSYEKL. The CDR3 reads CASSPTKHTSSYNEQFF. DNA for the CDR3: TGCGCCAGCAGCCCTACTAAACACACGAGCTCCTACAATGAGCAGTTCTTC.

The CDR3 bases are TGTGCCAGCAGTTTATATAGACCCTACCCCGGACAGGGGGCGCAGAACACTGAAGCTTTCTTT. This codes for CASSLYRPYPGQGAQNTEAFF. V gene TRBV28 combines with J gene TRBJ1-1; TRBD1 aligns across 11 bases. The J segment lost 1 base and the V segment lost 1 base, leaving 17 bases of the junction unmatched. The length of the CDR3 is 21 residues. CDR1 and CDR2 (germline): MDHEN, SYDVKM.

This chain links TRBV9 with TRBJ2-3; the D gene is possibly TRBD1 (7 bases). V was pared by 0 bases and J by 2 bases, with 16 bases between. Germline loops: CDR1 SGDLS, CDR2 YYNGEE. CDR3 length equals 17 residues. DNA of the CDR3: TGTGCCAGCAGCGTAGAAAGGGGGCGGGACTCCACAGATACGCAGTATTTT. Protein: CASSVERGRDSTDTQYF.

The chain joins TRBV5-1 to TRBJ2-1; D gene ambiguous. V lost 3 bases to trimming and J lost 2 bases, with 12 bases between them. The CDR3 covers 15 residues. Germline V gene sequence: CDR1 SGHRS, CDR2 YFSETQ. CDR3 protein: CASSSQLQAYNEQFF. Written as DNA, the CDR3 is TGCGCCAGCAGCTCACAGCTGCAGGCCTACAATGAGCAGTTCTTC.

The chain combines TRBV5-6 with TRBJ1-6, with TRBD1 matching over 9 bases. Trimming cost V 2 bases and J 0 bases; bases outside gene matches: 9. The CDR3 covers 19 residues. CDR1 and CDR2 from the germline V gene are SGHDT and YYEEEE. The CDR3 DNA is TGTGCCAGCAGCTTCAAGGGGGCGACAGGGGGCTCCTATAATTCACCCCTCCACTTT. Its translation: CASSFKGATGGSYNSPLHF.